What follows are 22 T cell receptor beta chains derived from one specimen sequenced in a study of tumor-infiltrating lymphocytes in primary liver carcinoma. TCR beta cDNA was prepared out of roughly 520 ng total RNA by means of a constant-region primer. Libraries of TCR beta came from three nested multiplex PCR rounds with slightly modified ARM-PCR. Two initial PCR rounds of around 10 cycles each paired TRBV1-TRBV30 forward primers with a C-beta reverse primer. TCRdb ran MiXCR on the multiplex PCR reads and lists one entry per CDR3 protein. The repertoire holds about 92,000 distinct CDR3 sequences, with around 70% as singletons. The study co-extracted DNA and RNA from around 20-30 mg of unsorted bulk tissue. Sequenced input: tumor-adjacent normal liver tissue. These receptors were collected from a middle-aged man with primary liver carcinoma and hepatitis B virus infection.

This clonotype was seen ten or more times. The chain couples TRBV6-5 to TRBJ2-6; the D is unclear. Trimming cost V 5 bases and J 0 bases, with 8 bases left between them. The CDR3 extends over 15 amino acids. CDR1 is MNHEY and CDR2 is SVGAGI in the germline V gene. The CDR3 DNA sequence: TGTGCCAGCAGTCCTACCCGCTCTGGGGCCAACGTCCTGACTTTC. Translating it yields CASSPTRSGANVLTF.

This clonotype was detected ten times or more. The CDR3 bases are TGTGCCAGCAGCTTCGACAGGGGGAGAGCCTACGAGCAGTACTTC. It encodes CASSFDRGRAYEQYF. V is TRBV5-5 and J is TRBJ2-7; the match to TRBD1 covers 9 bases. With 2 bases clipped from V and 2 bases from J, the junction kept 5 bases outside the gene matches. Germline lookup yields CDR1 SGHKS and CDR2 YYEKEE (reference sequence). This CDR3 comprises 15 residues.

The V gene is TRBV20-1, the J gene TRBJ2-5; 11 bases match TRBD1. The CDR3 has 19 amino acids. Trimming took 4 bases from V and 1 from J; bases not matched to a gene: 17. Germline CDR1 is DFQATT and CDR2 is SNEGSKA (reference sequence). CDR3 sequence (DNA): TGCAGTGCTAAGTTAGCGGGACAGGGGGTCTTAGGCATCCAAGAGACCCAGTACTTC. Its protein is CSAKLAGQGVLGIQETQYF.

Details on this clonotype: A much larger clone lies a single base off, so this may be a read error. The V and J genes are TRBV28 and TRBJ1-2; 10 positions match TRBD1. In germline, CDR1 is MDHEN, CDR2 SYDVKM. The trim removed 7 bases at V and 4 bases at J, leaving 12 bases unmatched. The CDR3 is made up of 16 amino acids. As DNA, the CDR3 is TGTGCCAGCATTTCCGGGACAGGGGATAAGGGCTATGGCTACACCTTC. This sequence encodes CASISGTGDKGYGYTF.

This clonotype was seen many times. The chain uses TRBV6-2 or TRBV6-3 and TRBJ2-7, with D possibly TRBD2 on 5 matching bases. The CDR3 contains 14 residues. Trimming took off 1 base at V and 7 bases at J, with 14 bases between the two ends. Germline V lookup: CDR1 MNHEY, CDR2 SVGEGT. CDR3 amino acids: CASSYYQSEGEQYF. CDR3 bases: TGTGCCAGCAGTTACTACCAGTCCGAGGGAGAGCAGTACTTC.

Points on this clonotype: This clone may be a read error of a much larger clone one base away. The V call is TRBV5-6, the J call TRBJ1-2; TRBD1 agrees at 8 bases. Germline values: CDR1 SGHDT, CDR2 YYEEEE. V dropped 2 bases and J dropped 3; count of bases not matched to a gene: 9. CDR3 length equals 16 residues. Here the CDR3 DNA reads TGTGCCAGCAGCTTTGAACCGGGACAGGTGTACTATGGCTACACCTTC. Encoded protein: CASSFEPGQVYYGYTF.

Remarks on this clonotype: A read error is possible here, since a much larger clone lies one base away. V is TRBV7-8 and J is TRBJ1-2; D is uncertain. Trimming removed 3 bases at V and 2 bases at J, with 7 bases between. The CDR3 runs to 13 residues. CDR1 is SGHVS and CDR2 is FQNEAQ in the germline V gene. Here the CDR3 reads CASSLRLNYGYTF. The CDR3 nucleotides are TGTGCCAGCAGCTTGCGACTCAACTATGGCTACACCTTC.

This clonotype was counted ten times or more. The chain uses TRBV28 and TRBJ1-2, with 7 bases aligning to TRBD1. Germline CDR1 is MDHEN and CDR2 is SYDVKM. This CDR3 has 12 residues. With V trimmed by 6 bases and J by 7 bases, 5 bases remained unmatched. The CDR3 nucleotides read TGTGCCAGCAGCCTCCAGGGGGGTGGCTACACCTTC. Translation gives CASSLQGGGYTF.

About this clonotype itself: A much larger clone is a single base away; this may be a read error. Because the CDR3 is missing its conserved closing phenylalanine or tryptophan, this is likely a read error. This CDR3 is CASSLFGADGNTIYL. CDR3 nucleotides: TGCGCCAGCAGCCTCTTTGGGGCAGATGGAAACACCATATATTTA. The rearrangement uses TRBV4-1 and TRBJ1-3; the D gene is possibly TRBD1 (5 bases). The CDR3 loop spans 15 amino acids. Trimming cost V 4 bases and J 3 bases, with 13 bases left between them. Germline CDR1 is MGHRA and CDR2 is YSYEKL.

Comments on this clonotype: Germline and junction disagree at one end, which may indicate a read error. The chain couples TRBV28 to TRBJ2-1, with no clear D. The CDR3 runs 14 residues. Germline CDR1 is MDHEN and CDR2 is SYDVKM. The CDR3 sequence is CASGFRQVYNEQFF. For the CDR3, the DNA is TGTGCCAGCGGTTTTCGGCAGGTCTACAATGAGCAGTTCTTC.

A note on this clonotype: Mismatch with germline at one junction end may stem from a read error. The rearrangement joins TRBV11-2 to TRBJ2-1; 10 nucleotides agree with TRBD2. The CDR3 totals 15 residues. CDR1 and CDR2 from the germline V gene are SGHAT and FQNNGV. In nucleotides, the CDR3 is TGTGCCAGCTGCTTAACCAGCGGGAGGGGTAATGAGCATCTCTTC. It codes for CASCLTSGRGNEHLF. Full variable domain (rest looked up from reference TRBV11-2 and TRBJ2-1): EAGVAQSPRYKIIEKRQSVAFWCNPISGHATLYWYQQILGQGPKLLIQFQNNGVVDDSQLPKDRFSAERLKGVDSTLKIQPAKLEDSAVYLCASCLTSGRGNEHLFGPGTRLTVL.

This chain joins TRBV25-1 and TRBJ2-5; 7 bases align to TRBD1. V gave up 2 bases and J gave up 1 base; unmatched junction bases: 7. This CDR3 has 16 residues. In germline, CDR1 is MGHDK, CDR2 SYGVNS. The CDR3 DNA follows: TGTGCCAGCAGTGAAGCGTGGGACAGTGCCCAAGAGACCCAGTACTTC. This encodes CASSEAWDSAQETQYF.

This clonotype was recorded at least ten times. The chain has TRBV7-8 and TRBJ2-5; the D gene is possibly TRBD2 (6 bases). Trimming removed 3 bases from V and 7 bases from J, with 15 bases in between. Germline CDR1 SGHVS, CDR2 FQNEAQ. The CDR3 contains 14 residues. CDR3 loop: CASSFLGGGGTQYF. Here the CDR3 DNA reads TGTGCCAGCAGCTTTCTTGGGGGAGGTGGGACCCAGTACTTC.

The chain uses TRBV11-2 and TRBJ2-1; D not certain. The CDR3 is made up of 13 amino acids. The germline V and J ends were trimmed by 3 bases and 9 bases, with 12 bases remaining between them. CDR1 is SGHAT, CDR2 FQNNGV, per germline. The CDR3 is CASSFEAGSEQFF. The CDR3, as DNA: TGTGCCAGCAGCTTCGAGGCAGGATCTGAGCAGTTCTTC. The full variable domain, rest sourced from reference TRBV11-2 and TRBJ2-1, is EAGVAQSPRYKIIEKRQSVAFWCNPISGHATLYWYQQILGQGPKLLIQFQNNGVVDDSQLPKDRFSAERLKGVDSTLKIQPAKLEDSAVYLCASSFEAGSEQFFGPGTRLTVL.

A remark on this clonotype: A junction boundary mismatches the germline segment, possibly from a read error. The chain links TRBV11-2 to TRBJ2-5; tentatively, D is TRBD1 (6 bases). The CDR3 loop spans 13 amino acids. Germline-derived CDR1 and CDR2 are SGHAT and FQNNGV. This CDR3 is CASRGGDQETQYF. DNA for the CDR3: TGTGCTAGCAGGGGTGGGGACCAAGAGACCCAGTACTTC.

The table lists this clonotype with a count of one. An end of the junction does not agree with germline; a read error may underlie this. The chain is built from TRBV6-5 and TRBJ2-6; 8 bases match TRBD1. This CDR3 contains 18 residues. CDR1 MNHEY and CDR2 SVGAGI come from the germline V gene. CDR3 in amino acids: CASSLWTGMKAVANVPTF. DNA for the CDR3: TGTGCCAGCAGTCTTTGGACAGGGATGAAAGCTGTGGCCAATGTCCCGACTTTC.

Concerning this clonotype: Since a much larger clone is just one base distant, this may be a read error. V and J are TRBV10-3 and TRBJ2-3, with D maybe TRBD1 (7 bases). There are 11 residues in the CDR3. CDR1 and CDR2 from the germline V gene are ENHRY and SYGVKD. The ends were cut back, 11 bases at V and 5 bases at J, with 11 bases in the middle. Here the CDR3 DNA reads TGTGCCTCCCAGGGGGGAGATACGCAGTATTTT. Protein sequence: CASQGGDTQYF.

The gene calls are TRBV19 and TRBJ2-3, with D possibly TRBD1 on 7 matching bases. V was shortened by 6 bases and J by 4 bases, with 14 bases between the two germline ends. Germline lookup yields CDR1 LNHDA and CDR2 SQIVND (reference sequence). The CDR3 loop spans 14 amino acids. The CDR3 sequence is CASRPQGGADTQYF. The CDR3 nucleotides read TGTGCCAGTAGACCTCAGGGGGGCGCAGATACGCAGTATTTT.

J is TRBJ2-7 and V is TRBV5-6; 8 bases line up with TRBD2. Germline V CDR1 and CDR2: SGHDT, YYEEEE. The V and J ends lost 2 bases and 9 bases, in that order; junction bases with no gene match: 13. The CDR3 extends over 15 amino acids. The CDR3 sequence is CASSFGEREYSRQYF. The CDR3 coding sequence is TGTGCCAGCAGCTTCGGGGAGCGGGAGTATTCTAGGCAGTACTTC. Looking up the rest from reference TRBV5-6 and TRBJ2-7 gives the full variable domain: DAGVTQSPTHLIKTRGQQVTLRCSPKSGHDTVSWYQQALGQGPQFIFQYYEEEERQRGNFPDRFSGHQFPNYSSELNVNALLLGDSALYLCASSFGEREYSRQYFGPGTRLTVT.

A word on this clonotype: A read error may account for a junction end that differs from germline. The genes are TRBV11-2 and TRBJ1-1, with D tentatively TRBD1 (5 bases). This CDR3 comprises 16 residues. The germline V gene has CDR1 SGHAT and CDR2 FQNNGV. For the CDR3, the DNA is TGTGTCAGCAGCTTAGGCAGGGTGGGCGGTAATTCTGAAGCTTTCTTT. As protein: CVSSLGRVGGNSEAFF.

This clonotype was seen at least ten times. This rearrangement joins TRBV6-1 to TRBJ2-7; D possibly corresponds to TRBD2 (7 bases). The CDR3 is 16 amino acids. The germline V gene encodes CDR1 MNHNS and CDR2 SASEGT. V was shortened by 3 bases and J by 5 bases, with 20 bases between the two germline ends. CDR3 in DNA: TGTGCCAGCAGTGAGTTAGCAGAGGGGGGGGGAAACGAGCAGTACTTC. Encoded protein: CASSELAEGGGNEQYF.

This clonotype showed up just once. The junction departs from the called germline gene at one end, perhaps through a read error. The chain recombines TRBV11-3 with TRBJ2-3; possibly TRBD2 for D (6 bases). This CDR3 comprises 14 residues. Germline V gene lookup returns CDR1 SGHNT and CDR2 YENEEA. CDR3 protein: CASSRRGRTDTQYF. CDR3 DNA sequence: TGCGCCAGCAGCAGGAGGGGTCGGACAGATACGCAGTATTTT.